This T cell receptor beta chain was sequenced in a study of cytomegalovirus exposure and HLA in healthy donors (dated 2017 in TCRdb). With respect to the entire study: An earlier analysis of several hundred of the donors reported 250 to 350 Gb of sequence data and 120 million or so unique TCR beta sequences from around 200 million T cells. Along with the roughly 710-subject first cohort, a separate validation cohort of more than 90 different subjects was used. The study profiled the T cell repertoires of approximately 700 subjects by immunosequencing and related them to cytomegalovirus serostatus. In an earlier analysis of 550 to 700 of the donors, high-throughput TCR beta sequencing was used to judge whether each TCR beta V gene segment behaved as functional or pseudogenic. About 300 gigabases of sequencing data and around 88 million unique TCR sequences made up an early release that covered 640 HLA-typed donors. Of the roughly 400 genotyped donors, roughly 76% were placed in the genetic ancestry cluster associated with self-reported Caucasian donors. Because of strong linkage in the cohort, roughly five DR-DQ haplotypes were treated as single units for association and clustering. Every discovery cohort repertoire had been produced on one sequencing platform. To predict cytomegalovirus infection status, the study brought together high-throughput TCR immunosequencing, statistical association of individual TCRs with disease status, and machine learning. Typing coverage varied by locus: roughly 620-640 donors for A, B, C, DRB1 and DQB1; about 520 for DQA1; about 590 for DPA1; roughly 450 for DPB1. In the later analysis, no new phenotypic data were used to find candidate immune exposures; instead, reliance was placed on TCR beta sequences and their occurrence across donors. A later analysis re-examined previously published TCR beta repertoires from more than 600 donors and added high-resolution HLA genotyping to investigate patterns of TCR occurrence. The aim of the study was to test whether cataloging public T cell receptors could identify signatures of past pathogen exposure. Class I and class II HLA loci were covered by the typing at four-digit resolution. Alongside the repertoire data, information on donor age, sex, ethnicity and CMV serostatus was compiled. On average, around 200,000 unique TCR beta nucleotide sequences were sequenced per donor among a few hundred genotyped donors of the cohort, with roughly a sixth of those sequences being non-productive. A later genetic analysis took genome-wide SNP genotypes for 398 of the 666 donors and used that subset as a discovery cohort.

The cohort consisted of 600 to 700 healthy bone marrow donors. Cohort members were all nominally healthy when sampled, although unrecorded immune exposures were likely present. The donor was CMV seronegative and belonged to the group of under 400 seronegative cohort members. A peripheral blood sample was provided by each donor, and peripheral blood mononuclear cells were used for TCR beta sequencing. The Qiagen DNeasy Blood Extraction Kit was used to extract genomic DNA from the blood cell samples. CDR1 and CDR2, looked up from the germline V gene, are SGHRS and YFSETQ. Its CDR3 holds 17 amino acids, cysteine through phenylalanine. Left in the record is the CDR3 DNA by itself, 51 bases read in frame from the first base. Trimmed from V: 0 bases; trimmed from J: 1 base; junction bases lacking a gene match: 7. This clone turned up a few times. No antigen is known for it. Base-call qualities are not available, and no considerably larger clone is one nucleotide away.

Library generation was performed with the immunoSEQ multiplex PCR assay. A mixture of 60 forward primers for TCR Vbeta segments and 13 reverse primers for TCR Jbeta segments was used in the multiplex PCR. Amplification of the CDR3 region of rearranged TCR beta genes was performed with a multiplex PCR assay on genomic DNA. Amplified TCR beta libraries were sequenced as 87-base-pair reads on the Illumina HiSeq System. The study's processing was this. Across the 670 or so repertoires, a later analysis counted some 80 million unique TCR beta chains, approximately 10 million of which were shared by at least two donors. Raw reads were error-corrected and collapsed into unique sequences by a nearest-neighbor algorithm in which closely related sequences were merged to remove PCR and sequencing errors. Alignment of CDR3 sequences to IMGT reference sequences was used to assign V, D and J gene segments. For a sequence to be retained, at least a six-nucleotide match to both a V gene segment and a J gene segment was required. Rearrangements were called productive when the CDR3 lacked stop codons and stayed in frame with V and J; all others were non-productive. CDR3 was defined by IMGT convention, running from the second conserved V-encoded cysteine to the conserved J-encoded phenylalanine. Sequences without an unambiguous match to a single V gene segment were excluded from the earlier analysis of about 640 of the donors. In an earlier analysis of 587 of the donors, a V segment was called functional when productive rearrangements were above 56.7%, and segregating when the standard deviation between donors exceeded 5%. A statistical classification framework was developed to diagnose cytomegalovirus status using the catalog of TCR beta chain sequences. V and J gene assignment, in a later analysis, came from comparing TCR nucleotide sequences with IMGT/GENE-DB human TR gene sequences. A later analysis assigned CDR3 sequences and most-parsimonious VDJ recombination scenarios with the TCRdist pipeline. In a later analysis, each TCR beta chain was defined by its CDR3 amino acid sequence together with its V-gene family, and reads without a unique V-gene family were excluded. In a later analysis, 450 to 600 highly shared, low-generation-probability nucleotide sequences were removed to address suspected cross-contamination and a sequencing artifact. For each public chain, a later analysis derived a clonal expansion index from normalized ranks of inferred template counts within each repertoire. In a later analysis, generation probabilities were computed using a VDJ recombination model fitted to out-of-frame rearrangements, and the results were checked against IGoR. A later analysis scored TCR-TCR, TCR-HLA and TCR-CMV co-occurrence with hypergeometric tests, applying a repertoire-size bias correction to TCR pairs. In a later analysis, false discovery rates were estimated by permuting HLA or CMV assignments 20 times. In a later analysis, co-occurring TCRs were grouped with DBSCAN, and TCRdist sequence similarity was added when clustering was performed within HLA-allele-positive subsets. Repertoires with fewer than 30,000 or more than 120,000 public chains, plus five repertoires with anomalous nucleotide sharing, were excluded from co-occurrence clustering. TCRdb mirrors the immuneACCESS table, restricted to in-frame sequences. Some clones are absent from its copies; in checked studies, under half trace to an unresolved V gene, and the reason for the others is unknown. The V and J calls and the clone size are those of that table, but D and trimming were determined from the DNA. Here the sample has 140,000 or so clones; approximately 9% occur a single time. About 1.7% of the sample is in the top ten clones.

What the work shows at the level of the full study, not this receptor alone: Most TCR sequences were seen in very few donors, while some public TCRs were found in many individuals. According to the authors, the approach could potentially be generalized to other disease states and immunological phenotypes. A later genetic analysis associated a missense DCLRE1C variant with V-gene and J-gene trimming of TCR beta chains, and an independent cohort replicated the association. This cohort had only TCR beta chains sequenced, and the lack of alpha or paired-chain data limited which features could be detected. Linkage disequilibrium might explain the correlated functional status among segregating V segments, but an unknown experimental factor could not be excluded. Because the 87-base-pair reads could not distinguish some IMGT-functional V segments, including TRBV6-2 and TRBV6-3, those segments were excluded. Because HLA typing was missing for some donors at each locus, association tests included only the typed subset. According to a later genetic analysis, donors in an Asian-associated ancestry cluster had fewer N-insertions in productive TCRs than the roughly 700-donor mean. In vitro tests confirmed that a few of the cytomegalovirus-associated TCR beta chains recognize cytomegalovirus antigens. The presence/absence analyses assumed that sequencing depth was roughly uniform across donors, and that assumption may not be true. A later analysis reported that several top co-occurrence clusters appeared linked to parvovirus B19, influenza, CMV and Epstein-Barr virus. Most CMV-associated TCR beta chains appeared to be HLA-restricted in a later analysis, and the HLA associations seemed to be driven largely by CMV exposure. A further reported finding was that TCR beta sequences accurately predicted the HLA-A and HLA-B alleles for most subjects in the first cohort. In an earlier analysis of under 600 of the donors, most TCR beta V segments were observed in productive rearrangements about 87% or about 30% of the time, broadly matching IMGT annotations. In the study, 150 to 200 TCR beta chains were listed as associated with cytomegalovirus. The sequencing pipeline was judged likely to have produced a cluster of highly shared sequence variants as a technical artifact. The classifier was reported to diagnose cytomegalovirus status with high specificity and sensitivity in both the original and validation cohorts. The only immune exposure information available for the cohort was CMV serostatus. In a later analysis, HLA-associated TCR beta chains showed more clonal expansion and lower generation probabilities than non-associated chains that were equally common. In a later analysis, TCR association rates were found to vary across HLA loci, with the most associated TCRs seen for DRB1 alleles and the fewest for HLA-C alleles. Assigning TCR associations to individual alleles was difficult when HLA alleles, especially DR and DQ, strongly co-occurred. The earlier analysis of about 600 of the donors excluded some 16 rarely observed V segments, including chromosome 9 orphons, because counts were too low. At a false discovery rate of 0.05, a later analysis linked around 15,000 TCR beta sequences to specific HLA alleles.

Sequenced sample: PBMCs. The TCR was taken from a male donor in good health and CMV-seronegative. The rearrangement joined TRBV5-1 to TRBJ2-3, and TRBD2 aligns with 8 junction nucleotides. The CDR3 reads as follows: CASSLAGGGLGTDTQYF. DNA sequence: TGCGCCAGCAGCTTGGCGGGAGGGGGGTTAGGCACAGATACGCAGTATTTT.